The T cell receptor (beta chain) described here comes from a study of shared clonotypes between healthy human individuals. Study-level findings and limits: Among the subsets, naive ones generally showed larger estimated richness than memory ones. All-four-donor shared clonotypes had higher generation probabilities than non-shared clonotypes did.

This CDR3 has 13 amino acids. V shed 2 bases and J shed 3 bases, with 6 bases lying between them. Germline V gene lookup returns CDR1 MNHEY and CDR2 SMNVEV (reference sequence). Only in-frame clones appear in the TCRdb table, and some are missing; sequencing was by immunoSEQ multiplex PCR. The sample lists millions of clones; 85% to 95% were seen once. As regards this clone: As yet, its antigen is unknown. A clone one base away is much larger, so this may be a read error. Other DNA sequences in this specimen translate into the identical CDR3.

J is TRBJ2-3 and V is TRBV27; D is perhaps TRBD2 (5 bases). This sequence was found in a man younger than 30 in good health. Material: naive CD4+ T cells sorted from blood. The sample's subset: CD45RA+ positively selected. CDR3 sequence: CASSLRGTDTQYF. DNA of the CDR3: TGTGCCAGCAGTTTACGCGGGACAGATACGCAGTATTTT.